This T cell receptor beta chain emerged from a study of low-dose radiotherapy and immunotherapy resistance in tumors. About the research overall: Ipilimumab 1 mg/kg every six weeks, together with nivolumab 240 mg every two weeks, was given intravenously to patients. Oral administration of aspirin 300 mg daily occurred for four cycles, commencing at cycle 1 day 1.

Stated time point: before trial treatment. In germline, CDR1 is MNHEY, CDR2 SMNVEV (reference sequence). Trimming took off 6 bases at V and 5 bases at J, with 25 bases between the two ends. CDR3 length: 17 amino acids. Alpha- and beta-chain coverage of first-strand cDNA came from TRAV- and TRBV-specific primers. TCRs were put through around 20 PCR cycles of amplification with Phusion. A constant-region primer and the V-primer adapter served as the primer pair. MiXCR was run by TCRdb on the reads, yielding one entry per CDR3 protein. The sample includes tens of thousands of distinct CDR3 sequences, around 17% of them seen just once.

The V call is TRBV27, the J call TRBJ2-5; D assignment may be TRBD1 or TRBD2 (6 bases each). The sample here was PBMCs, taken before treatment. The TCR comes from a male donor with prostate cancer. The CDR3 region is CASSLLGHPKGGETQYF. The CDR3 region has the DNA TGTGCCAGCAGCCTACTGGGACACCCTAAAGGGGGGGAGACCCAGTACTTC.